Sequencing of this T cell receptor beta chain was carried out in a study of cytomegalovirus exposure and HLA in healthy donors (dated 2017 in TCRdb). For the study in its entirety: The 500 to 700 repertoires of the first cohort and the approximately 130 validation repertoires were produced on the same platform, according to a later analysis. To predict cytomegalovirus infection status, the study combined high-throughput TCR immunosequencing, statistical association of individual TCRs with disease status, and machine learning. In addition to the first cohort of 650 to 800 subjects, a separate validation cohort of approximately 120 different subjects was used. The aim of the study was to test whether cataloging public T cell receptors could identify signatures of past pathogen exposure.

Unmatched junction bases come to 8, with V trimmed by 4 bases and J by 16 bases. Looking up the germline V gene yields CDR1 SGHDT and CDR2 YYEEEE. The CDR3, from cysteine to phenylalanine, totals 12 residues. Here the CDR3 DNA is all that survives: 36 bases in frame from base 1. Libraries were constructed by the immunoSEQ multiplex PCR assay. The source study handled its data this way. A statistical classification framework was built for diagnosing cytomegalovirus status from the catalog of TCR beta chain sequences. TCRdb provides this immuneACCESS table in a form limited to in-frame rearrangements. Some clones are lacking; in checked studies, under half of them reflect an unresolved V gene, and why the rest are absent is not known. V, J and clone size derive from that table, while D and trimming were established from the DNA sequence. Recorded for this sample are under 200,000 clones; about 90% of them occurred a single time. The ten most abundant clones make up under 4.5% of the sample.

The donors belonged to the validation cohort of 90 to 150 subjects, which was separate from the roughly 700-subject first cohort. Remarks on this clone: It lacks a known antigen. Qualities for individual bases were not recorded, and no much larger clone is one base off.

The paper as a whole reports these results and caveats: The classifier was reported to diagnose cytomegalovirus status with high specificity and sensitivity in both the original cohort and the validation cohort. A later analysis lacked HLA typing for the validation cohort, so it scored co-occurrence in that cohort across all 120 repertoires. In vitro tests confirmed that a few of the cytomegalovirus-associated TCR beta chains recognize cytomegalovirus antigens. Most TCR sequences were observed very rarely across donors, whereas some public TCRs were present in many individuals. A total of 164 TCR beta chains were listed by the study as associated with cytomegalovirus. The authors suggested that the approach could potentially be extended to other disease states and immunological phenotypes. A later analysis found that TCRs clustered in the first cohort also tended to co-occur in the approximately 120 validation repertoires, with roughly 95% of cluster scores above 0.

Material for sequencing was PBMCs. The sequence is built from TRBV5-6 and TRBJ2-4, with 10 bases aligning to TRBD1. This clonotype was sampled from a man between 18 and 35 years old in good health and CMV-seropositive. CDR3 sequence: CASSHRDRGLYF. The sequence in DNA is TGTGCCAGCAGCCACAGGGACAGGGGACTTTACTTC.